This T cell receptor (beta chain) was sequenced in a study of blood T cell repertoires in COVID-19. Study-wide context: The samples span acute and convalescent COVID-19 from the United States, Italy and Spain. T cells, B-cell-depleted T cells, or PBMCs supplied cDNA or gDNA.

Methods used by the authors: It was from reference gene primer amplification that nucleated cell counts were estimated. Only in-frame clones appear in the TCRdb table, and some are missing; sequencing was by immunoSEQ multiplex PCR. The V and J calls and clone size come from that table; D and trimming were worked out from the DNA. The data show fewer than 60,000 clones, roughly 84% seen once. Turning to this clone: At the DNA level, this CDR3 is encoded by other sequences in the same sample as well.

V shed 4 bases and J shed 7 bases, with 5 bases lying between them. The CDR3 runs 12 residues. Per the germline V gene, CDR1 is SNHLY and CDR2 is FYNNEI. Material: peripheral blood. The chain employs TRBV2 and TRBJ1-6, with a tentative D call TRBD1 (5 bases). The sequence derives from a woman older than 75 with acute or convalescent COVID-19. The CDR3 sequence: CASSGQNSPLHF. In nucleotides, the CDR3 is TGTGCCAGCAGTGGACAGAATTCACCCCTCCACTTT.